This T cell receptor (beta chain) was captured in a study of vaccination and CD4 T cells after COVID-19. Study-wide background: The convalescents were made up of six males and four females, two of whom were Hispanic. Median time from second vaccine dose to sampling was 60 to 80 days (14 to 241). Study results and caveats: Median SARS-CoV-2-reactive clonotypes rose from approximately 21 to 38, not significantly.

In germline, CDR1 is LNHNV, CDR2 YYDKDF (reference sequence). J gave up 7 bases and V 0 bases, and 8 bases lay outside the gene matches. The CDR3 runs to 17 residues. This clonotype was detected only a few times. Its specificity is unknown. MiXCR was run by TCRdb on the PCR reads, yielding one entry per CDR3 protein. The table records approximately 20,000 distinct CDR3 sequences, 60% of them present only once. The TCR originated in a human donor who had recovered from COVID-19. The material was CD4+ T cells from blood, obtained after SARS-CoV-2 vaccination. The rearrangement uses TRBV15 and TRBJ2-2, with 10 bases identical to TRBD2. CDR3 bases: TGTGCCACCAGCAGAGATTTCCTAGCGGGAGTTGGCGGGGAGCTGTTTTTT. It is translated as CATSRDFLAGVGGELFF. Supplemented by reference TRBV15 and TRBJ2-2, the full variable domain reads DAMVIQNPRYQVTQFGKPVTLSCSQTLNHNVMYWYQQKSSQAPKLLFHYYDKDFNNEADTPDNFQSRRPNTSFCFLDIRSPGLGDTAMYLCATSRDFLAGVGGELFFGEGSRLTVL.